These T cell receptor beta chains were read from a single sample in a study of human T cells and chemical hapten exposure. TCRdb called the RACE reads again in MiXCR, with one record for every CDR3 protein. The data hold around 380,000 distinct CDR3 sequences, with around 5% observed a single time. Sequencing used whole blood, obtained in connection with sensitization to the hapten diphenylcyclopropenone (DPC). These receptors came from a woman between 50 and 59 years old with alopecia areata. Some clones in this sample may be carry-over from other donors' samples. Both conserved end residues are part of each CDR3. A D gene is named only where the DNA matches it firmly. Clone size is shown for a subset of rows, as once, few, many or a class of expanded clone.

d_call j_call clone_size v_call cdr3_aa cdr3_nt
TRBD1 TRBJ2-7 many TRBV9 CASSPRDSSYEQYF TGTGCCAGCAGCCCCCGGGACAGTTCCTACGAGCAGTACTTC
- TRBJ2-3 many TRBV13 CASSSKMASASTDTQYF TGTGCCAGCAGCTCAAAAATGGCTAGCGCGAGCACAGATACGCAGTATTTT
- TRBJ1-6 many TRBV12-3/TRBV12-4 CASTYFGTSNSPLHF TGTGCCAGCACCTACTTCGGGACAAGTAATTCACCCCTCCACTTT
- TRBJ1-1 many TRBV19 CASSFTWNTEAFF TGTGCCAGTAGTTTCACTTGGAACACTGAAGCTTTCTTT
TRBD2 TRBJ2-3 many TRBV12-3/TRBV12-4 CASSLSGKTDTQYF TGTGCCAGCAGTTTGAGCGGGAAAACAGATACGCAGTATTTT
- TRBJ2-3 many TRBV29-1 CSVAHYITDTQYF TGCAGCGTTGCGCACTACATCACAGATACGCAGTATTTT
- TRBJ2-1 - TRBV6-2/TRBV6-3 CANSNTPTVYNEQFF TGTGCCAACAGTAATACCCCTACCGTATACAATGAGCAGTTCTTC
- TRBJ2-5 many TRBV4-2 CASREGDETQYF TGTGCCAGCAGAGAGGGGGACGAGACCCAGTACTTC
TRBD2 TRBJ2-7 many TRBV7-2 CASSLGGPSYEQYF TGTGCCAGCAGCTTGGGAGGGCCCTCCTACGAGCAGTACTTC
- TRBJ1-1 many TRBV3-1 CASSQYGNTEAFF TGTGCCAGCAGCCAGTACGGGAACACTGAAGCTTTCTTT
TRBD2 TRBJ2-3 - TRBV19 CASTGRWREDQDTQYF TGTGCCAGTACCGGACGGTGGCGGGAGGATCAAGATACGCAGTATTTT
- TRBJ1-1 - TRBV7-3 CASSGQGFTEAFF TGTGCCAGCAGCGGGCAGGGTTTCACTGAAGCTTTCTTT
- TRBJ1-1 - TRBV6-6 CASTHRGFYTEAFF TGTGCCAGCACCCACAGAGGATTTTACACTGAAGCTTTCTTT
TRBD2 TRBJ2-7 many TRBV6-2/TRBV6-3 CASSLGLASSYEQYF TGTGCCAGCAGCCTTGGACTAGCGAGCTCCTACGAGCAGTACTTC
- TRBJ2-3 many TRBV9 CASSVSTGTPTWGDTQYF TGTGCCAGCAGCGTATCAACCGGGACCCCAACTTGGGGAGATACGCAGTATTTT
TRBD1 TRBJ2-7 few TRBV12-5 CASGLGQGRYEQYF TGTGCTAGTGGATTAGGACAGGGGCGGTACGAGCAGTACTTC
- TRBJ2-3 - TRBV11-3 CASSFSSGDTDTQYF TGTGCCAGCAGCTTCAGCAGCGGAGACACAGATACGCAGTATTTT
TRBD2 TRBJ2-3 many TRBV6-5 CASSYSALAGYTDTQYF TGTGCCAGCAGTTACTCAGCCCTAGCGGGGTACACAGATACGCAGTATTTT
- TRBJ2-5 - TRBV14 CASSQAALLETQYF TGTGCCAGCAGCCAAGCCGCGTTATTGGAGACCCAGTACTTC
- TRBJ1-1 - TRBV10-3 CAIRGGHDMNTEAFF TGTGCCATCAGGGGGGGACACGACATGAACACTGAAGCTTTCTTT
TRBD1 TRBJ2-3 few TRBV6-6 CAIGQGRDTQYF TGTGCCATCGGACAGGGCCGGGATACGCAGTATTTT
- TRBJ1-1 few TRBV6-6 CASSYSQEEAFF TGTGCCAGCAGTTACTCACAGGAGGAAGCTTTCTTT
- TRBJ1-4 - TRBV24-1 CATSDSTGAGEKLFF TGTGCCACCAGTGATTCGACGGGGGCCGGTGAAAAACTGTTTTTT